One and the same sample provided the 9 T cell receptor beta chains below, sequenced in a study of graft-versus-host responses after intestinal transplantation. No antigen has been identified for these receptors. Method: immunoSEQ multiplex PCR; TCRdb's copy keeps in-frame clones and lacks some. The sample lists about 120,000 clones; around 96% were seen once. Sequenced material: unstimulated CD8+ T cells sorted from spleen or lymph node cells, taken before intestinal transplant. These receptors originate from a human donor who received an intestinal transplant.

The chain uses TRBV5-6 and TRBJ2-7, with D maybe TRBD1 (5 bases). V was pared by 4 bases and J by 5 bases, with 13 bases between. This CDR3 is 13 amino acids long. The germline V gene encodes CDR1 SGHDT and CDR2 YYEEEE. CDR3 DNA: TGTGCCAGCAGCGTAGGGGTTGTCAACGAGCAGTACTTC. This codes for CASSVGVVNEQYF.

The chain is built from TRBV19 and TRBJ1-1, with 10 bases lining up with TRBD1. The CDR3 extends over 11 amino acids. V was clipped by 8 bases and J by 7 bases; unmatched bases: 1. Germline V gene data show CDR1 as LNHDA and CDR2 as SQIVND (reference sequence). The CDR3 spells CASGTGVEAFF. The CDR3 coding sequence is TGTGCCAGTGGGACAGGGGTTGAAGCTTTCTTT. The whole variable domain, remainder taken from reference TRBV19 and TRBJ1-1, is DGGITQSPKYLFRKEGQNVTLSCEQNLNHDAMYWYRQDPGQGLRLIYYSQIVNDFQKGDIAEGYSVSREKKESFPLTVTSAQKNPTAFYLCASGTGVEAFFGQGTRLTVV.

The V and J genes are TRBV5-6 and TRBJ2-7; D remains ambiguous. The CDR3 runs 11 residues. Germline loops: CDR1 SGHDT, CDR2 YYEEEE. V lost 1 base and J 4 bases, leaving 3 bases between the germline ends. CDR3 residues: CASSLIYEQYF. In DNA, the CDR3 is TGTGCCAGCAGCTTGATTTACGAGCAGTACTTC.

This chain uses TRBV4-1 with TRBJ1-2; TRBD1 matches at 9 bases. CDR1 is MGHRA and CDR2 is YSYEKL in the germline V gene. The CDR3 has 14 amino acids. After removal of 4 bases from V and 7 bases from J, the junction contained 7 bases not matched to a gene. The CDR3 DNA reads TGCGCCAGCAGCCCCACACAGGGGGCAGGTGGCTACACCTTC. This codes for CASSPTQGAGGYTF.

The gene calls are TRBV4-1 and TRBJ2-7; D possibly corresponds to TRBD1 (6 bases). This CDR3 has 14 amino acids. Germline V gene lookup returns CDR1 MGHRA and CDR2 YSYEKL. V lost 5 bases to trimming and J lost 0 bases, with 11 bases between them. The CDR3 bases are TGCGCCAGCAGCTGGGACACCGTCTCCTACGAGCAGTACTTC. Its protein is CASSWDTVSYEQYF.

The chain employs TRBV28 and TRBJ2-1; maybe TRBD1 (5 bases). V was trimmed by 7 bases and J by 2 bases, leaving 9 bases between them. CDR3 length: 13 amino acids. Germline V gives CDR1 MDHEN, CDR2 SYDVKM. CDR3 bases: TGTGCCAGCAAGGGGTCGACCTACAATGAGCAGTTCTTC. This gives the protein CASKGSTYNEQFF.

This clone showed up just once. This chain uses TRBV7-2 with TRBJ2-1; 10 bases fit TRBD2. In germline, CDR1 is SGHTA, CDR2 FQGNSA. The CDR3 loop spans 14 amino acids. The J segment lost 6 bases and the V segment lost 4 bases, leaving 3 bases of the junction unmatched. The CDR3 DNA follows: TGTGCCAGCAGCTGGACTAGCGGAGGCAATGAGCAGTTCTTC. Protein sequence: CASSWTSGGNEQFF.

Regarding this clone: The junction differs from germline at one of its ends, possibly a read error. The gene calls are TRBV4-1 and TRBJ2-1, with 8 positions matching TRBD2. CDR3 size: 15 residues. CDR1 MGHRA and CDR2 YSYEKL come from the germline V gene. CDR3 loop: CASSDSGITYNKQFF. The CDR3 DNA reads TGCGCCAGCAGCGATAGCGGGATTACCTACAATAAGCAGTTCTTC.

The V call is TRBV5-6, the J call TRBJ2-1; D unclear. Deletions cut 6 bases from V and 0 bases from J, with 7 bases between. Germline V lookup: CDR1 SGHDT, CDR2 YYEEEE. The CDR3 loop spans 13 amino acids. CDR3 DNA: TGTGCCAGCACCGAGAGCTCCTACAATGAGCAGTTCTTC. The encoded protein is CASTESSYNEQFF.